The source of this TCR beta chain is a study of T cells in Graves' hyperthyroidism and ophthalmopathy. Whole-study results and caveats: Ophthalmopathy cases were set apart from stable hyperthyroidism by a 13 V-J model. The blood repertoire included most of the expanded thyroid clonotypes above 0.001.

For the diagnoses, clinical symptoms, serum thyroxine and TRAb, thyroid ultrasound and orbital computed tomography were used. This clonotype was recorded at least ten times. The antigen is unknown. The CDR3 contains 14 residues. Deletions cut 3 bases from V and 3 bases from J, with 8 bases between. Regions amplified from RNA transcripts were the TCR beta CDR3 regions. The TCR CDR3 first-round RT-PCR relied on the HTBI primer set. TCRdb re-derived calls from the multiplex PCR reads in MiXCR, one entry per CDR3 protein. The sample has about 290,000 distinct CDR3 sequences; about an eighth are singletons.

The rearrangement links TRBV12-3 or TRBV12-4 to TRBJ1-4; tentatively, D is TRBD1 (5 bases). The sample comprised blood. The TCR comes from a woman in her twenties or thirties with Graves' hyperthyroidism that later progressed to Graves' ophthalmopathy. CDR3 amino acids: CASSLTVPNEKLFF. CDR3 nucleotides: TGTGCCAGCAGTTTGACAGTCCCTAATGAAAAACTGTTTTTT.